The table lists the clone carrying this TCR beta chain with many counts. The data belong to a study of CDR3 diversity in severe acne. Germline V gene lookup returns CDR1 LGHNA and CDR2 YNFKEQ. The CDR3 contains 14 residues. With 2 bases removed from V and 1 base from J, the gap between germline ends came to 6 bases. Via MiXCR, TCRdb re-called the PCR reads, giving one row per CDR3 protein. Here the sample spans roughly 81,000 distinct CDR3 sequences, roughly half being singletons. This clonotype was obtained from a male donor in good health, serving as a control. Sequences were obtained from blood. The V gene is TRBV4-2, the J gene TRBJ1-5; D ambiguous. CDR3 residues: CASSQQSSNQPQHF. The CDR3, as DNA: TGTGCCAGCAGCCAACAGAGCAGCAATCAGCCCCAGCATTTT.